This TCR beta chain was documented in a study of response to subunit inactivated influenza vaccine. Germline V gives CDR1 DFQATT, CDR2 SNEGSKA (reference sequence). V lost 3 bases and J lost 3, with 5 bases in between. The CDR3 runs to 11 residues. TCRdb itself ran the RT-PCR reads through MiXCR, one entry per CDR3 protein. The sample lists more than 450,000 distinct CDR3 sequences; around 11% were seen once. A further study also used this sample, focusing on T cells expressing NK-cell markers. Turning to that study: Beta-chain TCR cDNA was generated via 5'RACE template switching with UMIs. Sorted CD3+CD56-NKG2C+, CD3+CD56+NKG2C+ and CD3+CD56+NKG2C- T cells supplied the TCR beta repertoires. Sorting was limited to alpha-beta TCR-expressing T cells with an anti-gamma-delta TCR antibody in several experiments.

This TCR derives from a man in his fifties or sixties who received an inactivated influenza vaccine. The specimen was PBMCs from blood, collected on the day of vaccination. The V gene is TRBV20-1, the J gene TRBJ2-5; D call uncertain. The CDR3 loop is CSASGEETQYF. CDR3 coding DNA: TGCAGTGCTAGTGGGGAAGAGACCCAGTACTTC.